This T cell receptor (beta chain) was obtained from a study of blood T cell repertoires in COVID-19. The wider study: The origin of the acute and convalescent COVID-19 samples was the United States, Italy and Spain. PBMCs, B-cell-depleted T cells, or T cells were the source of the cDNA or gDNA that made up the material.

This CDR3 is built from 13 residues. Germline V gene sequence: CDR1 MNHEY, CDR2 SVGAGI. V dropped 8 bases and J dropped 8; count of bases not matched to a gene: 8. How the authors handled the data: The authors estimated nucleated cell counts from reference gene primer amplification. Data came from immunoSEQ multiplex PCR; TCRdb stores just in-frame clones and leaves some out. The DNA gave D and trimming, while V, J and clone size come from that table. Of under 250,000 clones in the sample, around 92% are singletons; the top ten hold 1% to 1.5%. The sequence was obtained from a young man with acute or convalescent COVID-19. Specimen: peripheral blood. The V gene is TRBV6-5, the J gene TRBJ1-2; 10 nucleotides align to TRBD1. The CDR3 is CASSFRDRGGYTF. In DNA form, the CDR3 reads TGTGCCAGCTCCTTCCGGGACAGGGGCGGCTACACCTTC.